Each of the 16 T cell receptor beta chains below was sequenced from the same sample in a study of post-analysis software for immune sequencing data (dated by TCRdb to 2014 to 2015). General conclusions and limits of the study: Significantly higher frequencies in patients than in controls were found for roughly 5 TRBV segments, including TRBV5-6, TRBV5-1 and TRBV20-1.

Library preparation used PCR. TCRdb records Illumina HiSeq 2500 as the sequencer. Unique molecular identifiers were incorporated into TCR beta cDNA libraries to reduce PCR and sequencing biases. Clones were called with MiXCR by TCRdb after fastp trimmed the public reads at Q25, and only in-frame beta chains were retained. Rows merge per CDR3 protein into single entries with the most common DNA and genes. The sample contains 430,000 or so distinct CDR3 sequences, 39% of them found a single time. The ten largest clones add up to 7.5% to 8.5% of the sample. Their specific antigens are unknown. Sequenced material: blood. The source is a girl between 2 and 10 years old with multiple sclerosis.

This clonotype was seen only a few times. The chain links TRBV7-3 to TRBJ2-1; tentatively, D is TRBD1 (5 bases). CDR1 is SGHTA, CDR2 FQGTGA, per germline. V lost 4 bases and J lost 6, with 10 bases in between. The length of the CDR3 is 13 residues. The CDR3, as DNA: TGTGCCAGCAGCTCACAGGCCGCCAATGAGCAGTTCTTC. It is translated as CASSSQAANEQFF.

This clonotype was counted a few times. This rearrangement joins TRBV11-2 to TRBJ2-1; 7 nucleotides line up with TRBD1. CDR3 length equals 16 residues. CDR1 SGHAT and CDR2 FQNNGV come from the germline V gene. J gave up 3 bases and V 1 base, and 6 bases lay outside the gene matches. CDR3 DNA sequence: TGTGCCAGCAGCTTAGGACGACAGGGACGCTACAATGAGCAGTTCTTC. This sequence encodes CASSLGRQGRYNEQFF.

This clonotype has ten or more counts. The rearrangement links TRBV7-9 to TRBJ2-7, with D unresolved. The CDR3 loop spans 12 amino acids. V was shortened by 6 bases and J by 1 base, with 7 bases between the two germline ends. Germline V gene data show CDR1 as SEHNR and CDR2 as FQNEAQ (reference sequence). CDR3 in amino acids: CASSTGSYEQYF. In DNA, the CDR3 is TGTGCCAGCAGTACCGGGTCCTACGAGCAGTACTTC.

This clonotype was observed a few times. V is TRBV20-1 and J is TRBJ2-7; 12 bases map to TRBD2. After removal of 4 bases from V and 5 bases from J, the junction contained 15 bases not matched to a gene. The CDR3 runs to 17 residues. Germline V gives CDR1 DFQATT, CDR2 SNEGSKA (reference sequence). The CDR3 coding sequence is TGCAGTGCTACGGGGATCCCTGGACTAGCGGGATCTGACGAGCAGTACTTC. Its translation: CSATGIPGLAGSDEQYF.

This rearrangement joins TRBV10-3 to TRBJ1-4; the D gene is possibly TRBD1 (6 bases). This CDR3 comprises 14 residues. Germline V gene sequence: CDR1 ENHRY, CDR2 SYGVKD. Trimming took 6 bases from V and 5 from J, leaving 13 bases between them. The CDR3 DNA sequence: TGTGCCATCAGATCGCAGGGGAAAAATGAAAAACTGTTTTTT. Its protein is CAIRSQGKNEKLFF.

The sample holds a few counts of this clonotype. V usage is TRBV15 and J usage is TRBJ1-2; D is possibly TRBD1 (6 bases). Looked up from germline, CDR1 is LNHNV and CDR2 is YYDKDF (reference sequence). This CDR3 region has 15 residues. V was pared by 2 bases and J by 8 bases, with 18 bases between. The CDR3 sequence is CATSRNRDTQQGYTF. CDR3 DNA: TGTGCCACCAGCAGAAATCGGGACACCCAGCAAGGCTACACCTTC.

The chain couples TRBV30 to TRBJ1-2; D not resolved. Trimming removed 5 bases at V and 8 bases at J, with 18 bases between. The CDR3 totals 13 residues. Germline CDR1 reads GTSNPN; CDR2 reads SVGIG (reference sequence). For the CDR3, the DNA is TGTGCCTGGGTCGGGGTGGGGATTCGGGGCTACACCTTC. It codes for CAWVGVGIRGYTF.

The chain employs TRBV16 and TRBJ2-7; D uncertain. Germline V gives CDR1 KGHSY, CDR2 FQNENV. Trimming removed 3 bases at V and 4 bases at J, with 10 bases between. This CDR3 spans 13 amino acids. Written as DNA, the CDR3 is TGTGCCAGCAGCCACCCTGCGAGGTACGAGCAGTACTTC. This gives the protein CASSHPARYEQYF.

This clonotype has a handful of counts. The CDR3 region is CASSVAGGIRTGELFF. In DNA form, the CDR3 reads TGTGCCAGCAGCGTAGCCGGGGGAATTCGGACCGGGGAGCTGTTTTTT. V and J are TRBV9 and TRBJ2-2; perhaps TRBD2 as D (6 bases). Germline V lookup: CDR1 SGDLS, CDR2 YYNGEE. Trimming removed 0 bases at V and 5 bases at J, with 14 bases between. This CDR3 is 16 amino acids long. The full variable domain, completed using reference TRBV9 and TRBJ2-2, is DSGVTQTPKHLITATGQRVTLRCSPRSGDLSVYWYQQSLDQGLQFLIQYYNGEERAKGNILERFSAQQFPDLHSELNLSSLELGDSALYFCASSVAGGIRTGELFFGEGSRLTVL.

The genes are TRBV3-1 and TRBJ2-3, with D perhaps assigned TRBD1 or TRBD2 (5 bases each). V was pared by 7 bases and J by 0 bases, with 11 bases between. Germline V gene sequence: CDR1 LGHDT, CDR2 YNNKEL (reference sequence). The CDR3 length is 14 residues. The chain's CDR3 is CASTGTGSTDTQYF. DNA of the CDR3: TGTGCCAGCACCGGGACGGGGAGCACAGATACGCAGTATTTT.

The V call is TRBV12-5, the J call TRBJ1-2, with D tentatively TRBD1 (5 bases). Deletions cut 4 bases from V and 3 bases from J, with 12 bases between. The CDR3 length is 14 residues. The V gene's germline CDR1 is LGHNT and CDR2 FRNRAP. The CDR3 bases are TGTGCTAGTGGTTCGGCGGGGGAGCACTATGGCTACACCTTC. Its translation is CASGSAGEHYGYTF.

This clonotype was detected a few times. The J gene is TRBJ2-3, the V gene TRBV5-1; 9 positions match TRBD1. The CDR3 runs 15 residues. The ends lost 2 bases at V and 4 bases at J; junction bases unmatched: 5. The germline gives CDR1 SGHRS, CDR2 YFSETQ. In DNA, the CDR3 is TGCGCCAGCAGCTTCTCACAGGGGGCTCCAGATACGCAGTATTTT. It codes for CASSFSQGAPDTQYF.

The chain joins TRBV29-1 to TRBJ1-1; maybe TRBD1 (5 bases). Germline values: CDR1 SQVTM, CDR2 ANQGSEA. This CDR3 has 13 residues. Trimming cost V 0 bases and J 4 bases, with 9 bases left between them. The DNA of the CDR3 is TGCAGCGTTGAAGACGTGAGGGGCACTGAAGCTTTCTTT. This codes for CSVEDVRGTEAFF.

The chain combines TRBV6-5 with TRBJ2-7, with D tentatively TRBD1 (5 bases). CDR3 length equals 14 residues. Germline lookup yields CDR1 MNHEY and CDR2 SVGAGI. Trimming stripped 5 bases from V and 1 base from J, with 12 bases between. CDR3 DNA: TGTGCCAGCAGTCTCGACAGTAGATCCTACGAGCAGTACTTC. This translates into CASSLDSRSYEQYF.

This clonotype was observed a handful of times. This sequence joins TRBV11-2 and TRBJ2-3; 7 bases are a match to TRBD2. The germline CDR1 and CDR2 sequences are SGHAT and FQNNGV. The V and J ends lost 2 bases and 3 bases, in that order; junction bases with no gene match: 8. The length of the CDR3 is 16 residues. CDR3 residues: CASSLFSGLVTDTQYF. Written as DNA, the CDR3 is TGTGCCAGCAGCTTATTTAGCGGGTTGGTGACAGATACGCAGTATTTT.

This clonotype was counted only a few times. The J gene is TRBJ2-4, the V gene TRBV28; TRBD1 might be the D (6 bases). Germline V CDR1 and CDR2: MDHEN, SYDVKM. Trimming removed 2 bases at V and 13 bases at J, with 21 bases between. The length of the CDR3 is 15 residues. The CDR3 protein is CASSLVGALSYGQYF. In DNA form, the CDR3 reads TGTGCCAGCAGTTTAGTGGGGGCCCTATCCTACGGGCAGTACTTC.